These 6 T cell receptor beta chains were all obtained from the same sample, sequenced in a study of T cell repertoires in cytomegalovirus infection. TCRdb re-called the reads through MiXCR, storing one row per CDR3 protein. The sample has about 190,000 distinct CDR3 sequences, roughly 27% seen once. Sequenced input: PBMCs. These receptors were obtained from a human donor in good health (CMV status not recorded). Some clones in this sample may be carry-over from other donors' samples.

Regarding this clonotype: This may come from a read error, since a much larger clone is one base off. The V call is TRBV4-2, the J call TRBJ1-5; D is unclear. The V end was cut by 4 bases, the J end by 1 base, with 11 bases between. The CDR3 has 15 residues. Per the germline V gene, CDR1 is LGHNA and CDR2 is YNFKEQ. CDR3 sequence reads: CASSPRAGSNQPQHF. The DNA for the CDR3 is TGTGCCAGCAGCCCCCGGGCGGGGAGCAATCAGCCCCAGCATTTT.

The V call is TRBV10-3, the J call TRBJ2-2, with D possibly matching TRBD1 (6 bases). The V and J ends lost 4 bases and 0 bases respectively, with 9 bases between them. The CDR3 extends over 15 amino acids. Germline V gene sequence: CDR1 ENHRY, CDR2 SYGVKD. This CDR3 reads CAISAGQTNTGELFF. CDR3 in DNA: TGTGCCATCAGTGCTGGACAGACGAACACCGGGGAGCTGTTTTTT.

This clonotype was seen only a few times. The chain has TRBV6-5 and TRBJ2-1, with 8 bases that match TRBD1. The CDR3 loop spans 15 amino acids. The germline V gene has CDR1 MNHEY and CDR2 SVGAGI. V gave up 5 bases and J gave up 1 base; unmatched junction bases: 4. Here the CDR3 DNA reads TGTGCCAGCAGTCAAGGACAGGGATCCTACAATGAGCAGTTCTTC. Its protein is CASSQGQGSYNEQFF.

J is TRBJ2-3 and V is TRBV30; tentative D call: TRBD1 (5 bases). V lost 2 bases, J lost 0 bases, and 9 bases lay in between. The germline V gene encodes CDR1 GTSNPN and CDR2 SVGIG (reference sequence). This CDR3 region has 14 residues. CDR3 residues: CAWSTSGSTDTQYF. CDR3 in DNA: TGTGCCTGGAGTACGTCAGGGAGCACAGATACGCAGTATTTT.

V usage is TRBV12-3 or TRBV12-4 and J usage is TRBJ1-2, with D maybe TRBD1 (5 bases). CDR3 size: 17 residues. Trimming took off 6 bases at V and 0 bases at J, with 20 bases between the two ends. CDR3 region: CASRPTGGARANYGYTF. DNA for the CDR3: TGTGCCAGCAGACCGACTGGCGGGGCCAGAGCTAACTATGGCTACACCTTC.

In this sample, this clonotype turned up many times. The rearrangement links TRBV2 to TRBJ2-5; 10 bases map to TRBD2. J lost 0 bases, V lost 3 bases, and 7 bases had no gene match. Germline loops: CDR1 SNHLY, CDR2 FYNNEI. The CDR3 has 17 residues. In DNA, the CDR3 is TGTGCCAGCAGTGAGTCTAGCGGGGGATTGAACCAAGAGACCCAGTACTTC. The encoded protein is CASSESSGGLNQETQYF.